Only a few counts were recorded for the clone carrying this T cell receptor (beta chain). Clones were read by immunoSEQ multiplex PCR, and TCRdb kept only the in-frame ones, dropping some. The top ten clones hold roughly 1.7% of a sample with roughly 250,000 clones, approximately 86% of them seen once. The CDR3 is 16 amino acids. Germline V CDR1 and CDR2: MDHEN, SYDVKM. The trim removed 4 bases at V and 4 bases at J, leaving 10 bases unmatched. These data originate in a study of blood T cell repertoires in COVID-19. Study summary: The United States, Italy and Spain were the sources of the acute and convalescent COVID-19 samples.

The receptor comes from a woman in her forties or fifties who had recovered from COVID-19. Sequencing was done on a sample of PBMCs or T cells enriched from blood (not recorded which). V usage is TRBV28 and J usage is TRBJ1-2; 9 bases line up with TRBD1. As DNA, the CDR3 is TGTGCCAGCAGTTCACCCCGACAGGGGGGTGGCTATGGCTACACCTTC. This encodes CASSSPRQGGGYGYTF.